These 25 T cell receptor beta chains originate from one sample sequenced in a study of cytomegalovirus exposure and HLA in healthy donors. PCR was performed using 60 Vbeta and 13 Jbeta primers. Sequencing used immunoSEQ multiplex PCR; TCRdb keeps in-frame clones, though not all of them. Among 150,000 or so clones, almost 80% were seen once, and the ten largest hold 1.3% to 1.5%. The source material was PBMCs. The receptor set was obtained from a female donor in good health and CMV-seronegative.

This chain uses TRBV2 with TRBJ1-2, with D perhaps TRBD1 (6 bases). The germline V gene has CDR1 SNHLY and CDR2 FYNNEI. This CDR3 spans 15 amino acids. Trimming stripped 8 bases from V and 2 bases from J, with 18 bases between. The CDR3: CASFTRGDTNYGYTF. CDR3 sequence (DNA): TGTGCCAGCTTTACCCGGGGGGACACAAACTATGGCTACACCTTC.

This clone was picked up one time. This chain uses TRBV7-3 with TRBJ2-3; a possible D gene is TRBD1 (6 bases). The ends were cut back, 5 bases at V and 3 bases at J, with 18 bases in the middle. CDR1 is SGHTA, CDR2 FQGTGA, per germline. This CDR3 has 16 amino acids. CDR3 protein: CASSQGLHPLTDTQYF. The CDR3 coding sequence is TGTGCCAGCAGCCAGGGGCTTCACCCTCTGACAGATACGCAGTATTTT.

This CDR3 is CASSLGSRGYGYTF. CDR3 sequence (DNA): TGTGCCAGCAGCTTAGGGTCCCGGGGCTATGGCTACACCTTC. V gene TRBV11-2 combines with J gene TRBJ1-2; D remains unclear. The CDR3 loop spans 14 amino acids. Germline lookup yields CDR1 SGHAT and CDR2 FQNNGV. V was shortened by 1 base and J by 4 bases, with 10 bases between the two germline ends.

The chain links TRBV5-6 to TRBJ1-2; D might be TRBD1 (6 bases). Germline CDR1 and CDR2: SGHDT and YYEEEE. The V end was cut by 4 bases, the J end by 5 bases, with 12 bases between. CDR3 length: 13 residues. The CDR3 protein is CASSTGRGYGYTF. Here the CDR3 DNA reads TGTGCCAGCAGCACAGGGAGAGGGTATGGCTACACCTTC.

The sample holds a few counts of this clone. The chain links TRBV4-3 to TRBJ2-7; the D is unclear. This CDR3 region has 15 residues. The V gene lost 2 bases and the J gene lost 3 bases, with 14 bases spanning the gap. Germline CDR1 and CDR2: LGHNA and YSLEER. The CDR3 DNA reads TGCGCCAGCAGCCAATTAAATGTGGCAGGCTACGAGCAGTACTTC. Translation gives CASSQLNVAGYEQYF.

In its sample, this clone was seen a few times. The J gene is TRBJ2-1, the V gene TRBV4-3; possibly TRBD2 for D (5 bases). Germline-derived CDR1 and CDR2 are LGHNA and YSLEER. Trimming removed 5 bases from V and 5 bases from J, with 10 bases in between. CDR3 size: 13 residues. CDR3 coding DNA: TGCGCCAGCAGCGGCGGGCTGCACAATGAGCAGTTCTTC. Translation gives CASSGGLHNEQFF.

The rearrangement links TRBV28 to TRBJ2-6; TRBD2 matches at 8 bases. V trimming: 5 bases; J trimming: 2 bases; junction bases outside the gene matches: 5. The CDR3 covers 16 residues. The germline V gene has CDR1 MDHEN and CDR2 SYDVKM. CDR3 in amino acids: CASSPGGGTGANVLTF. CDR3 nucleotide sequence: TGTGCCAGCAGTCCCGGGGGGGGCACTGGGGCCAACGTCCTGACTTTC.

J is TRBJ1-1 and V is TRBV30; D is ambiguous. The CDR3 extends over 12 amino acids. Germline V CDR1 and CDR2: GTSNPN, SVGIG (reference sequence). V shed 2 bases and J shed 0 bases, with 4 bases lying between them. In nucleotides, the CDR3 is TGTGCCTGGAGTCGTGTGAACACTGAAGCTTTCTTT. Translation: CAWSRVNTEAFF.

The chain recombines TRBV7-2 with TRBJ2-3; TRBD2 agrees at 8 bases. Germline V lookup: CDR1 SGHTA, CDR2 FQGNSA. The CDR3 is 15 amino acids. Unmatched junction bases numbered 6, after V lost 6 bases and J lost 1 base. CDR3 protein: CASRIAGQRTDTQYF. In DNA, the CDR3 is TGTGCCAGCAGGATAGCGGGGCAACGCACAGATACGCAGTATTTT.

This chain connects TRBV5-6 to TRBJ2-5; no firm D call. Germline V gene sequence: CDR1 SGHDT, CDR2 YYEEEE. This CDR3 is built from 11 residues. The V end lost 2 bases, the J end lost 5 bases, and 4 bases lay between the germline ends. The CDR3: CASSLAETQYF. CDR3 nucleotide sequence: TGTGCCAGCAGCTTAGCCGAGACCCAGTACTTC.

V gene TRBV28 combines with J gene TRBJ2-3, with D maybe TRBD1 (5 bases). From germline, CDR1 is MDHEN and CDR2 SYDVKM. The CDR3 runs 16 residues. Trimming left V 0 bases short and J 4 bases short, with 14 bases between. The CDR3 coding sequence is TGTGCCAGCAGTTTATGGCGAGACAGACGCGCAGATACGCAGTATTTT. Amino acids: CASSLWRDRRADTQYF.

The J gene is TRBJ2-6, the V gene TRBV9; D is possibly TRBD1 (6 bases). The CDR3 spans 15 residues. Trimming shortened V by 3 bases and J by 0 bases, and 7 bases separated the two germline ends. Germline CDR1 reads SGDLS; CDR2 reads YYNGEE. The CDR3 DNA follows: TGTGCCAGCAGCGAACAGGGCTCTGGGGCCAACGTCCTGACTTTC. Translated: CASSEQGSGANVLTF.

This clone was detected only once. The rearrangement uses TRBV2 and TRBJ2-2, with D tentatively TRBD1 (6 bases). V was cut by 5 bases and J by 7 bases, with 20 bases left in between. CDR3 size: 16 residues. Germline loops: CDR1 SNHLY, CDR2 FYNNEI. The CDR3 loop reads CASSPDRTNYYGELFF. The CDR3 DNA reads TGTGCCAGCAGTCCCGACAGGACCAACTACTACGGGGAGCTGTTTTTT.

J is TRBJ1-4 and V is TRBV11-2; 12 bases fit TRBD1. Germline lookup yields CDR1 SGHAT and CDR2 FQNNGV. The CDR3 loop spans 15 amino acids. Trimming removed 3 bases from V and 8 bases from J; junction bases left unmatched: 4. CDR3: CASSFSGTGGEKLFF. Here the CDR3 DNA reads TGTGCCAGCAGCTTCTCTGGGACAGGGGGCGAAAAACTGTTTTTT.

The chain combines TRBV28 with TRBJ2-5, with D possibly being TRBD1 (6 bases). The CDR3 extends over 15 amino acids. Germline assignment: CDR1 MDHEN and CDR2 SYDVKM. V shed 7 bases and J shed 4 bases, with 19 bases lying between them. This CDR3 is CASIRGDARGETQYF. The CDR3 region has the DNA TGTGCCAGCATCAGAGGCGACGCCAGGGGAGAGACCCAGTACTTC.

The genes are TRBV9 and TRBJ2-2; D may be TRBD2 (6 bases). The CDR3 runs 15 residues. V gave up 2 bases and J gave up 3 bases, with 11 bases separating them. CDR1 SGDLS and CDR2 YYNGEE come from the germline V gene. The CDR3 bases are TGTGCCAGCAGCGTCCGCGGGGTCGACACCGGGGAGCTGTTTTTT. Its protein product is CASSVRGVDTGELFF.

The chain recombines TRBV27 with TRBJ1-2; the D is unclear. From germline, CDR1 is MNHEY and CDR2 SMNVEV (reference sequence). This CDR3 spans 15 amino acids. The V end lost 4 bases, the J end lost 3 bases, and 15 bases lay between the germline ends. The CDR3 sequence is CASSWNSAGDYGYTF. In nucleotides, the CDR3 is TGTGCCAGCAGTTGGAATTCAGCCGGGGACTATGGCTACACCTTC.

The chain employs TRBV5-5 and TRBJ1-2; D uncertain. The germline V gene has CDR1 SGHKS and CDR2 YYEKEE (reference sequence). The V end lost 0 bases, the J end lost 10 bases, and 13 bases lay between the germline ends. The CDR3 contains 13 residues. This CDR3 is CASSLVAEDVYTF. The CDR3 DNA reads TGTGCCAGCAGCTTGGTCGCGGAGGATGTCTACACCTTC.

V usage is TRBV20-1 and J usage is TRBJ2-5; no clear D. TRBJ2-7 matches the DNA end more closely, so the J call is doubtful. There are 11 residues in the CDR3. CDR1 and CDR2 (germline): DFQATT, SNEGSKA (reference sequence). CDR3 protein: CSTSTAYEQYF. The CDR3 bases are TGCAGTACAAGTACAGCCTACGAGCAGTACTTC.

This clone was picked up a small number of times. V usage is TRBV4-1 and J usage is TRBJ2-3; unclear D gene. The length of the CDR3 is 13 residues. V was pared by 1 base and J by 4 bases, with 6 bases between. The germline CDR1 and CDR2 sequences are MGHRA and YSYEKL. This chain's CDR3 is CASSQGEADTQYF. CDR3 DNA: TGCGCCAGCAGCCAAGGAGAAGCAGATACGCAGTATTTT.

CDR3 sequence reads: CASRKIPGTGGPTNYGYTF. Written as DNA, the CDR3 is TGTGCCAGCAGGAAAATCCCCGGGACAGGGGGCCCCACCAACTATGGCTACACCTTC. The J gene is TRBJ1-2, the V gene TRBV27, with 12 bases matching TRBD1. The CDR3 length is 19 residues. Germline values: CDR1 MNHEY, CDR2 SMNVEV (reference sequence). V trimming: 6 bases; J trimming: 2 bases; junction bases outside the gene matches: 16.

This chain joins TRBV4-3 and TRBJ1-1; possible D gene TRBD1, 6 bases. Germline assignment: CDR1 LGHNA and CDR2 YSLEER. Trimming pared 0 bases from V and 6 bases from J, leaving 17 bases between. The CDR3 is made up of 16 amino acids. CDR3 residues: CASSQDRTGSFPEAFF. The CDR3 DNA follows: TGCGCCAGCAGCCAAGATAGAACAGGGAGTTTCCCTGAAGCTTTCTTT.

This rearrangement joins TRBV2 to TRBJ1-5, with 9 positions matching TRBD1. This CDR3 contains 14 residues. The trim removed 2 bases at V and 6 bases at J, leaving 2 bases unmatched. The germline V gene has CDR1 SNHLY and CDR2 FYNNEI. CDR3 amino acids: CASSETGGGQPQHF. CDR3 nucleotides: TGTGCCAGCAGTGAAACAGGGGGCGGTCAGCCCCAGCATTTT.

The chain carries TRBV29-1 and TRBJ2-1; 8 bases line up with TRBD2. The V gene's germline CDR1 is SQVTM and CDR2 ANQGSEA. This CDR3 spans 16 amino acids. V was pared by 3 bases and J by 4 bases, with 11 bases of the junction left unmatched. CDR3 sequence reads: CSVEPRSGSAYNEQFF. CDR3 DNA sequence: TGCAGCGTTGAGCCTAGAAGCGGGAGTGCGTACAATGAGCAGTTCTTC.

The chain has TRBV19 and TRBJ1-2; the D is unclear. Germline V CDR1 and CDR2: LNHDA, SQIVND (reference sequence). Trimming left V 3 bases short and J 0 bases short, with 11 bases between. This CDR3 is built from 15 residues. The CDR3: CASSIRRTTNYGYTF. In DNA, the CDR3 is TGTGCCAGTAGTATTAGGAGGACGACTAACTATGGCTACACCTTC.